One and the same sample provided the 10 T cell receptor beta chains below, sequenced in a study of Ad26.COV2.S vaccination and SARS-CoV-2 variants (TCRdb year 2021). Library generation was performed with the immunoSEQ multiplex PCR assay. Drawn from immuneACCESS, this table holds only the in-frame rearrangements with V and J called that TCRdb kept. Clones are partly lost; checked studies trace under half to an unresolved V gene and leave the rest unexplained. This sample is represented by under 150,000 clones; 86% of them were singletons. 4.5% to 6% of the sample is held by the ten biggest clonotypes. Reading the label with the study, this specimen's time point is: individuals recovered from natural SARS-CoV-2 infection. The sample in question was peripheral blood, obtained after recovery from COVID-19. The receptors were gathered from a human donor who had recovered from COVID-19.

CDR3 bases: TGTGCCAGCAGTTCTTGGGGGGCAGGAGCTTTCTTT. Translation gives CASSSWGAGAFF. The rearrangement uses TRBV28 and TRBJ1-1; weak D call: TRBD1 (6 bases). The CDR3 totals 12 residues. The germline V and J ends were trimmed by 4 bases and 10 bases, with 13 bases remaining between them. Germline V CDR1 and CDR2: MDHEN, SYDVKM.

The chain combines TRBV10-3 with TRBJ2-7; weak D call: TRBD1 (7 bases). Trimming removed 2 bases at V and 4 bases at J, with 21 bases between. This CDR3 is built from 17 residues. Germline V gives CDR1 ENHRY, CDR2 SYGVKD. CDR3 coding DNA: TGTGCCATCAGTGAGGGGGGGACAGATGCCTATGCATACGAGCAGTACTTC. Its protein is CAISEGGTDAYAYEQYF.

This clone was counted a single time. CDR3 sequence reads: CASSLGAPYNEQFF. The CDR3 DNA follows: TGTGCCAGCAGCTTAGGGGCCCCCTACAATGAGCAGTTCTTC. The chain recombines TRBV28 with TRBJ2-1, with D maybe TRBD1 (5 bases). Trimming took 6 bases from V and 2 from J, leaving 11 bases between them. CDR3 length: 14 amino acids. The germline V gene encodes CDR1 MDHEN and CDR2 SYDVKM.

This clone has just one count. This CDR3 reads CASSLSSVRETQYF. The CDR3 DNA is TGTGCCAGCAGTTTATCTTCTGTTCGGGAGACCCAGTACTTC. The genes are TRBV27 and TRBJ2-5, with unresolved D. CDR1 is MNHEY, CDR2 SMNVEV, per germline (reference sequence). The CDR3 totals 14 residues. V gave up 0 bases and J gave up 5 bases, with 10 bases separating them.

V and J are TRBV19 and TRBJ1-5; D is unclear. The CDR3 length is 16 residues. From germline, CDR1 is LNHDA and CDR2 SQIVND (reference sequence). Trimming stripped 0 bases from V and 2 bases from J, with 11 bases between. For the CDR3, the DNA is TGTGCCAGTAGTATAGATTGGACCGTCGGCAATCAGCCCCAGCATTTT. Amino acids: CASSIDWTVGNQPQHF.

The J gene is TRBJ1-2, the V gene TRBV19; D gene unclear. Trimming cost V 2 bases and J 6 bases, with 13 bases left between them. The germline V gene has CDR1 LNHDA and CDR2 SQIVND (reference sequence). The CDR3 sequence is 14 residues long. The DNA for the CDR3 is TGTGCCAGTAGTATAAGCGAGGGCCGGGATGGCTACACCTTC. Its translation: CASSISEGRDGYTF.

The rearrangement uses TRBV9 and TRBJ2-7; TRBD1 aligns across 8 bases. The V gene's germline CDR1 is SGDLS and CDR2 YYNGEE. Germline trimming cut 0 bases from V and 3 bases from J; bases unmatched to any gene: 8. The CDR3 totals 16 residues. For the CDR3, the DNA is TGTGCCAGCAGCGTAGGAGGACAGGGAGACTTCTACGAGCAGTACTTC. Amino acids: CASSVGGQGDFYEQYF.

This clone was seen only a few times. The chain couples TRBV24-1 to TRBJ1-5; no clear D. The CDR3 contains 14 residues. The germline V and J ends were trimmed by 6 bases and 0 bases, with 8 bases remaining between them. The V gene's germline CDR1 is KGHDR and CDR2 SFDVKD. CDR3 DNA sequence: TGTGCCACCAGTCCCTTCTATAGCAATCAGCCCCAGCATTTT. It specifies CATSPFYSNQPQHF.

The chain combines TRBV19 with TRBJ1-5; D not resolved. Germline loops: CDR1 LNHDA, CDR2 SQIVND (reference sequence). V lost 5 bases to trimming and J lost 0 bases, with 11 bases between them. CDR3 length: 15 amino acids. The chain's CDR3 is CASSHWSGSNQPQHF. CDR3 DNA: TGTGCCAGTAGTCACTGGTCCGGTAGCAATCAGCCCCAGCATTTT.

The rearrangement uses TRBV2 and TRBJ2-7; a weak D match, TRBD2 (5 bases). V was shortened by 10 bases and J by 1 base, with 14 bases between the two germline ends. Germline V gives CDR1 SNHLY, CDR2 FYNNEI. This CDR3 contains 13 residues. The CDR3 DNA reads TGTGCCACCCGTGAGGGAAGGTCCTACGAGCAGTACTTC. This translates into CATREGRSYEQYF.